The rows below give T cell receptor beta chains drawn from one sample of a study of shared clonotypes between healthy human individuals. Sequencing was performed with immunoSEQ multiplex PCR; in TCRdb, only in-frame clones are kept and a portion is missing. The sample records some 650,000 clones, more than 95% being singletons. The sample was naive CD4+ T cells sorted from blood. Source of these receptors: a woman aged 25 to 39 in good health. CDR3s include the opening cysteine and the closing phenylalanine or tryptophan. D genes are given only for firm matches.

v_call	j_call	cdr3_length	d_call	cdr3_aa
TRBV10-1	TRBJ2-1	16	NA	CASSEYRDLTHNEQFF
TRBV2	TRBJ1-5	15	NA	CASSEEGVPGQPQHF
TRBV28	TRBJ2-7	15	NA	CASSILTKGVGEQYF
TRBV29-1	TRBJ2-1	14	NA	CSAPPRGGSNEQFF
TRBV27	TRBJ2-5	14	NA	CASSLTSSRETQYF
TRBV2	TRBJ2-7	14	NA	CASRGGDGPYEQYF
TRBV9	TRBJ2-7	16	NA	CASSVGLASDRYEQYF
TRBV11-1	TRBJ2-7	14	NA	CASSLDRTSYEQYF
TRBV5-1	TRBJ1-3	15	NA	CASSPQAPVGNTIYF
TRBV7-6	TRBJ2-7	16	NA	CASSLMALDVTYEQYF
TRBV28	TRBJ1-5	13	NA	CASSFEGTQPQHF
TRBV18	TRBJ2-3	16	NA	CASSPPGDGLSDTQYF
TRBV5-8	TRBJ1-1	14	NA	CASSLGGLATEAFF
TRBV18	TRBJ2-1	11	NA	CASSDRLEQFF
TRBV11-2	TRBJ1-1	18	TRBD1	CASSVWGFRDRANTEAFF
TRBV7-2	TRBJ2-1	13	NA	CASGLPIVSEQFF
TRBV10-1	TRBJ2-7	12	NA	CASSESRREQYF
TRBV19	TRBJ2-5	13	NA	CASSISHQETQYF
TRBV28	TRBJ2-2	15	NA	CASSWARVVSGELFF
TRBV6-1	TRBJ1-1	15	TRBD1	CASSEGTGTTTEAFF
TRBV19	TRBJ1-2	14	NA	CASTARGFNDGYTF
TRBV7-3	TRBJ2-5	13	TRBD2	CASSSGLAETQYF
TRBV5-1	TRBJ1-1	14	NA	CASSLTATNTEAFF
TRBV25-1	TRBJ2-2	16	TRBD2	CARWTKAGGPTGELFF
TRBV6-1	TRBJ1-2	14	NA	CASSEFSTGYGYTF
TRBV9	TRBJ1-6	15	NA	CASSASGTYNSPLHF
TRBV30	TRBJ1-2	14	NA	CAWSVLGRNYGYTF
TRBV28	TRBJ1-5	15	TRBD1	CASSLQGAANHPQHF
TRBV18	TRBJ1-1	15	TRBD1	CASSPSRDRNTEAFF
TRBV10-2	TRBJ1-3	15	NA	CASEDRFSPGNTIYF
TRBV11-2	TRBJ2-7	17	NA	CASSLEGFGTGRDEQYF
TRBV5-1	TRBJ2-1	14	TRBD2	CASSLKRERREQFF
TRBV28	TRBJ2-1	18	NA	CASSLLRQGPLSYNEQFF
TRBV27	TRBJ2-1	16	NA	CASMARGGFTYNEQFF
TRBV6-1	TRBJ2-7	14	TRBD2	CASSDSGGAAEQYF
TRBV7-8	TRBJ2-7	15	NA	CASSLRLQGRHEQYF
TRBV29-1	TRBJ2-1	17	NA	CSAIEGSGYSSYNEQFF
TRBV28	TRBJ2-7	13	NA	CASSHDWAYEQYF
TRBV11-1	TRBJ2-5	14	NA	CASSLLGKQETQYF
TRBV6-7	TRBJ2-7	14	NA	CATPRETTGYEQYF
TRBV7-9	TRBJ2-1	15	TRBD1	CASSLSRTGSDEQFF
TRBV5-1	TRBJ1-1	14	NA	CASSTGQLNTEAFF
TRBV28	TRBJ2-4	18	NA	CASSLFGLEPLAKNIQYF
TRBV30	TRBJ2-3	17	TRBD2	CAWSVVGLADRTDTQYF
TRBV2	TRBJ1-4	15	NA	CASSEAHGANEKLFF
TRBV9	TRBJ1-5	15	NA	CASSPGALRNQPQHF
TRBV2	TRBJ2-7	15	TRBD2	CASSEVAGFRYEQYF
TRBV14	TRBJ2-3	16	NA	CASSQEWAGHTDTQYF
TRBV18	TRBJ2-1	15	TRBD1	CASSPRQGVNNEQFF
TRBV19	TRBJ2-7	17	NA	CASSMKPLRAHSYEQYF
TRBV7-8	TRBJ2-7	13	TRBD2	CASSFPGGYEQYF
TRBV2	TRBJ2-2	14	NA	CASSEGYLAGELFF
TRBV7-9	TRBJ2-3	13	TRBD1	CASRGQGVGAWYF
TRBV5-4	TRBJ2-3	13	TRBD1	CASSSTGGNTQYF
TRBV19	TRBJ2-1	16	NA	CASSPKPSSPRRQQFF